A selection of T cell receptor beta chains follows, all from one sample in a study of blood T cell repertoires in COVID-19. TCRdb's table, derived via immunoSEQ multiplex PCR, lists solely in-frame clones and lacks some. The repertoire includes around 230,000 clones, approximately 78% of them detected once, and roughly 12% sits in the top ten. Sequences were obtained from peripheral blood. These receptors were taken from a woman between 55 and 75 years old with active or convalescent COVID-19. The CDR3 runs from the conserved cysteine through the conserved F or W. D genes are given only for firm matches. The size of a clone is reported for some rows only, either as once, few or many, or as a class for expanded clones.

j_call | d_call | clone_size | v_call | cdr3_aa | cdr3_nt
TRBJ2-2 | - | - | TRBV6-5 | CASSWTGVGELFF | TGTGCCAGCAGTTGGACCGGGGTCGGGGAGCTGTTTTTT
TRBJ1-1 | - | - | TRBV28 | CASSLFYGNTEAFF | TGTGCCAGCAGTTTATTCTACGGGAACACTGAAGCTTTCTTT
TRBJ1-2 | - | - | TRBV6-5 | CASKAGTKGYTF | TGTGCCAGCAAAGCAGGTACAAAAGGCTACACCTTC
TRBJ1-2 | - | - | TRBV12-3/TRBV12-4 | CASSLDLYGYTF | TGTGCCAGCAGTTTAGACCTATATGGCTACACCTTC
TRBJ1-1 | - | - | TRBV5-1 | CASSLGQEPQAFF | TGCGCCAGCAGCTTGGGACAAGAGCCGCAAGCTTTCTTT
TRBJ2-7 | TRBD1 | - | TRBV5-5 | CASGGQGGYEQYF | TGTGCCAGCGGGGGACAGGGGGGCTACGAGCAGTACTTC
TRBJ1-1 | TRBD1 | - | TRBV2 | CASNRGQARTEAFF | TGTGCCAGCAACCGAGGACAGGCGAGGACTGAAGCTTTCTTT
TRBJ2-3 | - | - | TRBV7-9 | CASSPVGVGTDTQYF | TGTGCCAGCAGCCCCGTGGGAGTAGGGACAGATACGCAGTATTTT
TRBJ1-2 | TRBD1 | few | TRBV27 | CASSLTDREGGYTF | TGTGCCAGCAGCCTAACGGACAGGGAAGGAGGCTACACCTTC
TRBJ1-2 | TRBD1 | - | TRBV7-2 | CASSLVGTGNSGYTF | TGTGCCAGCAGCTTAGTTGGGACAGGGAATAGTGGCTACACCTTC
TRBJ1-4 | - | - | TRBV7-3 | CASSLQGIPEKLFF | TGTGCCAGCAGCTTACAGGGGATACCAGAAAAACTGTTTTTT
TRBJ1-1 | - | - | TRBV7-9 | CASSPQGNTEAFF | TGTGCCAGCAGCCCACAGGGGAACACTGAAGCTTTCTTT
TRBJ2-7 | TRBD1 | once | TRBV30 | CAWVRLPGQLNEQYF | TGTGCCTGGGTAAGGTTGCCGGGACAGCTCAACGAGCAGTACTTC
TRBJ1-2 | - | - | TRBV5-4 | CASSLTGGTGYGYTF | TGTGCCAGCAGCTTGACTGGGGGGACGGGCTATGGCTACACCTTC
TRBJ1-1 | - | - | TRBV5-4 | CASSLFREGTEAFF | TGTGCCAGCAGCTTGTTTAGGGAGGGGACTGAAGCTTTCTTT
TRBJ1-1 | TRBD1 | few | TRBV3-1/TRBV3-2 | CASSRDRGFVGEAFF | TGTGCCAGCAGCCGGGACAGGGGGTTTGTTGGTGAAGCTTTCTTT